This T cell receptor (beta chain) was captured by sequencing in a study of vaccination effects on CD4 cells after COVID-19. Study information: It was a median of 72 days after the second dose that post-vaccine samples were obtained.

Clones were sequenced by immunoSEQ multiplex PCR, and TCRdb holds only the in-frame ones, with some missing. The sample lists roughly 68,000 clones, about 74% occurring once. Trimming shortened V by 4 bases and J by 4 bases, and 8 bases separated the two germline ends. Per the germline V gene, CDR1 is SGHNT and CDR2 is YENEEA. CDR3 length: 13 residues. Comment on this clone: Antigen specificity is unknown.

Expansion with viral peptide pools was applied to antigen-specific CD4+ T cells by the ViraFEST assay prior to sequencing. Subsequent to roughly 9 days of culture, CD4+ T cells were isolated. All study participants received two doses of BNT162b2 or mRNA-1273 vaccine. The chain is built from TRBV11-3 and TRBJ1-3; no reliable D call. This specimen consisted of CD4+ T cells from PBMCs cultured with HCoV-229E spike peptides, obtained after COVID-19 vaccination. This TCR came from a human donor who received a COVID-19 vaccine. CDR3 DNA sequence: TGTGCCAGCAGCTCAGGAAGGGGAAACACCATATATTTT. Protein: CASSSGRGNTIYF.